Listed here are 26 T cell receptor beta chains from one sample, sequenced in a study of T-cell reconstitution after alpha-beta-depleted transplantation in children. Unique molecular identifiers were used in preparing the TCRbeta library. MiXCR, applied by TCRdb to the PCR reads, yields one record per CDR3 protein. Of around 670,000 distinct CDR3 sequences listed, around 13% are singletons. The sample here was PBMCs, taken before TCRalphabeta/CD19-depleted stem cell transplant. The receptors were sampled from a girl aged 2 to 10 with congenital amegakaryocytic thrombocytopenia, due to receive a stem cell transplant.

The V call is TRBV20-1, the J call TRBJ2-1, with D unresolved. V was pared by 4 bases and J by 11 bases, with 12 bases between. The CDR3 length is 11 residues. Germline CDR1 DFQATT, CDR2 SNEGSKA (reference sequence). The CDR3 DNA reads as TGCAGTGCTACCTCATCGTGGAAGCAGTTCTTC. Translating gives CSATSSWKQFF.

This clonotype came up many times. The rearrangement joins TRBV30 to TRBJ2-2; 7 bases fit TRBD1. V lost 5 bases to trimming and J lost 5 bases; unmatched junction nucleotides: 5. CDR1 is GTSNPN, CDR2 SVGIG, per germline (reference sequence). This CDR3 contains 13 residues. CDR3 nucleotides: TGTGCCTGGGGGGGACAGAGTACCGGGGAGCTGTTTTTT. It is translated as CAWGGQSTGELFF.

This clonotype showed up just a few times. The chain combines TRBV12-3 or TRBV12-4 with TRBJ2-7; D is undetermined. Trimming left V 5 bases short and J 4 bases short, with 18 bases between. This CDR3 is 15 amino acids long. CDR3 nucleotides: TGTGCCAGCAGTCAAGAGCAGGCGGCTGGGTACGAGCAGTACTTC. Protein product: CASSQEQAAGYEQYF.

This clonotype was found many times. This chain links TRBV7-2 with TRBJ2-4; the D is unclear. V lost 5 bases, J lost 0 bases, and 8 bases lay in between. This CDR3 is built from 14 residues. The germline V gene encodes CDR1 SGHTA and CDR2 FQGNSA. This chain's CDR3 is CASSPQVAKNIQYF. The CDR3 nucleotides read TGTGCCAGCAGCCCTCAGGTAGCCAAAAACATTCAGTACTTC.

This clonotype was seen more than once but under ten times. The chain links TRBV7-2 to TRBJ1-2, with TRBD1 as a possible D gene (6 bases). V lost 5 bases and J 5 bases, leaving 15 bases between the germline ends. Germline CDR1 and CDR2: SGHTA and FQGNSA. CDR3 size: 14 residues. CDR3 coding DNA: TGTGCCAGCAGCCCTCAGAGAGGGGGTTATGGCTACACCTTC. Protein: CASSPQRGGYGYTF.

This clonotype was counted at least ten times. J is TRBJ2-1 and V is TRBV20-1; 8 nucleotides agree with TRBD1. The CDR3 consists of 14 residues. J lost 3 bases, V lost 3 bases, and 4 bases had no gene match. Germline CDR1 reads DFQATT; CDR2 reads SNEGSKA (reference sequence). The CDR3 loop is CSARDREHYNEQFF. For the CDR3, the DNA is TGCAGTGCTAGGGACAGGGAACACTACAATGAGCAGTTCTTC.

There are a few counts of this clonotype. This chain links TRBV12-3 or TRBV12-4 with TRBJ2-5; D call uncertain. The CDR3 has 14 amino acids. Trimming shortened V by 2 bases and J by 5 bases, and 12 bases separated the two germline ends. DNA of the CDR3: TGTGCCAGCAGTTTATCATGGATCCGGGAGACCCAGTACTTC. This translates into CASSLSWIRETQYF.

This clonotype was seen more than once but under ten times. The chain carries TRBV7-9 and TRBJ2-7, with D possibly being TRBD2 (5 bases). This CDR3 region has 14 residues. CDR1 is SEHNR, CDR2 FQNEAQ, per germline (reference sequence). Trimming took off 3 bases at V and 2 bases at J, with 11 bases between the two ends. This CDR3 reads CASSFTAAAYEQYF. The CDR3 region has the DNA TGTGCCAGCAGCTTTACAGCGGCGGCCTACGAGCAGTACTTC. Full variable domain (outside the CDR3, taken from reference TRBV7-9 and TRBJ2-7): DTGVSQNPRHKITKRGQNVTFRCDPISEHNRLYWYRQTLGQGPEFLTYFQNEAQLEKSRLLSDRFSAERPKGSFSTLEIQRTEQGDSAMYLCASSFTAAAYEQYFGPGTRLTVT.

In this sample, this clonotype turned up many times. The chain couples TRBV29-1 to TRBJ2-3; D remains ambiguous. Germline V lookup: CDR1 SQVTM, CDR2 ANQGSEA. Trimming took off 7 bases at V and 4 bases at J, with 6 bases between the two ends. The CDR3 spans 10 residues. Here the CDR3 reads CSAAADTQYF. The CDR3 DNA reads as TGCAGCGCGGCTGCAGATACGCAGTATTTT.

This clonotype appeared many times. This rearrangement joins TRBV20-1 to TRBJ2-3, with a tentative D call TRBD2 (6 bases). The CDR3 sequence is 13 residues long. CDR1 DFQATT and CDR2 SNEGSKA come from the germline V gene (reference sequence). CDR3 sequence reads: CRSLALPTDTQYF. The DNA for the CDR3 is TGCAGATCGCTAGCGCTACCCACAGATACGCAGTATTTT.

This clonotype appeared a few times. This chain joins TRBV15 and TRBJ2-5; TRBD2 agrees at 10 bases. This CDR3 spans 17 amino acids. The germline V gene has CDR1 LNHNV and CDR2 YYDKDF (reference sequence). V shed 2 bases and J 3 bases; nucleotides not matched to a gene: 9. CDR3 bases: TGTGCCACCAGCAGACGAAGTTCTAGCGGGAGAGAAGAGACCCAGTACTTC. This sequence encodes CATSRRSSSGREETQYF.

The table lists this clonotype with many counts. The CDR3 region has the DNA TGCGCCAGCAGCTTGGCCTCGAGATGGGGGACGGCCGGGGAGCTGTTTTTT. This codes for CASSLASRWGTAGELFF. V and J are TRBV5-1 and TRBJ2-2; D may match TRBD1 or TRBD2 (5 bases each). Germline values: CDR1 SGHRS, CDR2 YFSETQ. V was clipped by 0 bases and J by 6 bases, with 18 bases between them. CDR3 length: 17 residues.

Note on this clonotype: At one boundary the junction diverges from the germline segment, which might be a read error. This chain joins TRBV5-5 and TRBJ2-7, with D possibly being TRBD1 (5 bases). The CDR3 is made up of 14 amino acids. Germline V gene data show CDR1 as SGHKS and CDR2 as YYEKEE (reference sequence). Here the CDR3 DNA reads TGTGCCAGCAACTTGGAGTTCGACAGTGGCGAGCAGTACTTC. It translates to CASNLEFDSGEQYF.

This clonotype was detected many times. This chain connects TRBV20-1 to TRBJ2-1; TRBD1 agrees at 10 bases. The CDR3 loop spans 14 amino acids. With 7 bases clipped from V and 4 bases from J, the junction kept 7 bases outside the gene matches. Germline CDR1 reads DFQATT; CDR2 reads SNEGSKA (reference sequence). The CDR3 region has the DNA TGCAGTGTTGGGGACAGGGGAATATACAATGAGCAGTTCTTC. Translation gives CSVGDRGIYNEQFF.

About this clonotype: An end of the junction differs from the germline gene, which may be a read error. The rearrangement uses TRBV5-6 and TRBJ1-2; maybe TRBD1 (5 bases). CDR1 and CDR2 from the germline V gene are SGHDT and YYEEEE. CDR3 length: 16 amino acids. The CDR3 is CASSLVSLGANYGDTF. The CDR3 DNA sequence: TGTGCCAGCAGCTTGGTGTCACTCGGGGCTAACTATGGCGACACCTTC.

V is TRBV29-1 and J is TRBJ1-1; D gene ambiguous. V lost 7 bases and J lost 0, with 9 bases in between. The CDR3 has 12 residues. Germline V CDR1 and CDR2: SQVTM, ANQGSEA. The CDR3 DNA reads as TGCAGCGGTAGTGACATGAACACTGAAGCTTTCTTT. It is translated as CSGSDMNTEAFF.

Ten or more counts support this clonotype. CDR3 nucleotide sequence: TGCGCCAGCAACAACTACAATGAGCAGTTCTTC. Protein product: CASNNYNEQFF. The chain carries TRBV5-1 and TRBJ2-1, with D uncertain. Germline V gene sequence: CDR1 SGHRS, CDR2 YFSETQ. This CDR3 has 11 amino acids. The V end was cut by 6 bases, the J end by 3 bases, with 4 bases between.

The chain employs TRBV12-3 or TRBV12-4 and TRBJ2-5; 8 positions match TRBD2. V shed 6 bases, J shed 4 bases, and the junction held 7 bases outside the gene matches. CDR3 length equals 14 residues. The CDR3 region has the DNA TGTGCCAGCAGGGAGCGGGAGAGAAGAGAGACCCAGTACTTC. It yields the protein CASRERERRETQYF.

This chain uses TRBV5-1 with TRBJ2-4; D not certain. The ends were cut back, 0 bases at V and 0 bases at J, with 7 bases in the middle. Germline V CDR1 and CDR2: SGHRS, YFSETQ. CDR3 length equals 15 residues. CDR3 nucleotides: TGCGCCAGCAGCTTGGACAGTCGAGCCAAAAACATTCAGTACTTC. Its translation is CASSLDSRAKNIQYF.

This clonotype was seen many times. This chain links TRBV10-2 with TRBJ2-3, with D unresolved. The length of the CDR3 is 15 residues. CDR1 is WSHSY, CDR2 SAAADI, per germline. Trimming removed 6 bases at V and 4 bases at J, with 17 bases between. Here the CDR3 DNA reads TGCGCCAGCAGCCCGACATCAGTCTACGCAGATACGCAGTATTTT. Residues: CASSPTSVYADTQYF.

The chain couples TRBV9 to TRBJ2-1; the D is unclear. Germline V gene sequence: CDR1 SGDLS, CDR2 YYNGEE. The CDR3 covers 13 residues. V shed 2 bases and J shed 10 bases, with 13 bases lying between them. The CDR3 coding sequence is TGTGCCAGCAGCGTGGACCTGAGCGCAGAGCAGTTCTTC. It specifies CASSVDLSAEQFF.

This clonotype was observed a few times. The CDR3 DNA sequence: TGTGCCAGCAGGGGGACGGCCAATGAGCAGTTCTTC. Residues: CASRGTANEQFF. The rearrangement uses TRBV12-3 or TRBV12-4 and TRBJ2-1, with D possibly called TRBD1 or TRBD2 (5 bases each). CDR3 length: 12 amino acids. V lost 6 bases to trimming and J lost 6 bases, with 9 bases between them.

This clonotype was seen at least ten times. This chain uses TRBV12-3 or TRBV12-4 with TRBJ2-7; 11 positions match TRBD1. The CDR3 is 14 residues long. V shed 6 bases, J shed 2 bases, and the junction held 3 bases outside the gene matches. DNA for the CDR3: TGTGCCAGCAGGACGGGACAGGGGGCCTACGAGCAGTACTTC. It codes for CASRTGQGAYEQYF.

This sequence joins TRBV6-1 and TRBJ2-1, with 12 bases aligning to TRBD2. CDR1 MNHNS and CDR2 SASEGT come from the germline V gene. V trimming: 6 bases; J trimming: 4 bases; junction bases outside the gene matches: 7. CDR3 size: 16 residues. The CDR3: CASSELAGGQYNEQFF. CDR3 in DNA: TGTGCCAGCAGCGAACTAGCGGGAGGCCAGTACAATGAGCAGTTCTTC.

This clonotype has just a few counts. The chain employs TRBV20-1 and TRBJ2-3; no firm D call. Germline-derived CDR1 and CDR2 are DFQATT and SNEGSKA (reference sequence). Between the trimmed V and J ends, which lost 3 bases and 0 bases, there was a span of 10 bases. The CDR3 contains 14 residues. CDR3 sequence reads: CSASDDSSTDTQYF. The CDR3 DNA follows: TGCAGTGCTAGCGACGATTCGAGCACAGATACGCAGTATTTT.

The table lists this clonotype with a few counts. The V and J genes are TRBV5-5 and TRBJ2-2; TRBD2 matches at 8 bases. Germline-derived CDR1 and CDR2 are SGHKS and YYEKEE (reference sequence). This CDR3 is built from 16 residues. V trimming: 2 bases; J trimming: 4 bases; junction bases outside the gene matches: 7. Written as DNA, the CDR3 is TGTGCCAGCAGCTTTCGGGAGGGCCAAGTCACCGGGGAGCTGTTTTTT. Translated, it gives CASSFREGQVTGELFF.